The 23 T cell receptor beta chains listed next were all sequenced from one sample in a study of blood T cell repertoires in COVID-19. The data were produced by immunoSEQ multiplex PCR, yet TCRdb's version contains in-frame clones alone and is incomplete. The table records about 240,000 clones, approximately 86% of them present only once. The sample comprised PBMCs or T cells enriched from blood (not recorded which). The receptor source for this set is a woman in her twenties or thirties with acute COVID-19.

This chain joins TRBV2 and TRBJ1-2; 11 nucleotides align to TRBD1. CDR3 length: 15 amino acids. V dropped 6 bases and J dropped 5; count of bases not matched to a gene: 8. Germline assignment: CDR1 SNHLY and CDR2 FYNNEI. The CDR3 sequence: CASSPGQGARYGYTF. CDR3 in DNA: TGTGCCAGCAGCCCTGGACAGGGGGCAAGGTATGGCTACACCTTC.

The chain uses TRBV7-2 and TRBJ2-1; a weak D match, TRBD2 (6 bases). There are 17 residues in the CDR3. Trimming shortened V by 3 bases and J by 1 base, and 16 bases separated the two germline ends. Germline CDR1 is SGHTA and CDR2 is FQGNSA. CDR3 region: CASSFSLGGGSYNEQFF. CDR3 coding DNA: TGTGCCAGCAGCTTCTCCTTGGGGGGAGGATCCTACAATGAGCAGTTCTTC.

V is TRBV4-3 and J is TRBJ1-1; tentatively, D is TRBD1 (6 bases). Germline CDR1 reads LGHNA; CDR2 reads YSLEER. V lost 3 bases and J lost 1, with 9 bases in between. This CDR3 comprises 14 residues. The CDR3, as DNA: TGCGCCAGCAGCCATGACAGGAGGAACACTGAAGCTTTCTTT. This codes for CASSHDRRNTEAFF.

The chain couples TRBV20-1 to TRBJ1-2; D perhaps matches TRBD1 (6 bases). The CDR3 consists of 11 residues. The ends were cut back, 5 bases at V and 8 bases at J, with 12 bases in the middle. Germline V gives CDR1 DFQATT, CDR2 SNEGSKA (reference sequence). The CDR3 region is CSAVTRGGYTF. The CDR3 DNA reads as TGCAGTGCTGTCACGAGGGGGGGCTACACCTTC.

The CDR3 protein is CASSLEGWRASYEQYF. The CDR3 region has the DNA TGTGCCAGCAGCTTAGAGGGATGGCGGGCCTCCTACGAGCAGTACTTC. The chain links TRBV11-3 to TRBJ2-7; a possible D gene is TRBD2 (5 bases). V was trimmed by 0 bases and J by 0 bases, leaving 12 bases between them. This CDR3 contains 16 residues. Germline CDR1 is SGHNT and CDR2 is YENEEA.

The chain employs TRBV7-9 and TRBJ1-5; D possibly corresponds to TRBD1 (6 bases). CDR1 and CDR2 (germline): SEHNR, FQNEAQ (reference sequence). The CDR3 has 15 residues. With 4 bases removed from V and 5 bases from J, the gap between germline ends came to 15 bases. CDR3 residues: CASSSLQGWDQPQHF. DNA of the CDR3: TGTGCCAGCAGCTCCCTACAGGGTTGGGATCAGCCCCAGCATTTT. The full variable domain, rest sourced from reference TRBV7-9 and TRBJ1-5, is DTGVSQNPRHKITKRGQNVTFRCDPISEHNRLYWYRQTLGQGPEFLTYFQNEAQLEKSRLLSDRFSAERPKGSFSTLEIQRTEQGDSAMYLCASSSLQGWDQPQHFGDGTRLSIL.

V gene TRBV29-1 combines with J gene TRBJ2-2, with a possible D match to TRBD2 (5 bases). The V end lost 7 bases, the J end lost 1 base, and 10 bases lay between the germline ends. Germline CDR1 reads SQVTM; CDR2 reads ANQGSEA. The CDR3 loop spans 13 amino acids. The CDR3 DNA reads TGCAGCGCCCACAGCGGGAACACCGGGGAGCTGTTTTTT. Translating gives CSAHSGNTGELFF.

The table lists this clone with a few counts. The V and J genes are TRBV27 and TRBJ1-3; D uncertain. CDR1 is MNHEY, CDR2 SMNVEV, per germline (reference sequence). The CDR3 is 13 amino acids. The V end was cut by 2 bases, the J end by 4 bases, with 6 bases between. CDR3 coding DNA: TGTGCCAGCAGTTTAGAGTGGGGAAACACCATATATTTT. Its protein is CASSLEWGNTIYF.

The sample holds one count of this clone. The chain employs TRBV6-5 and TRBJ2-1; the D gene is possibly TRBD1 (8 bases). Germline V gives CDR1 MNHEY, CDR2 SVGAGI. This CDR3 is 15 amino acids long. V lost 6 bases, J lost 7 bases, and 19 bases lay in between. The CDR3: CASRTGGGRANEQFF. In DNA form, the CDR3 reads TGTGCCAGCAGAACAGGGGGAGGGCGGGCAAATGAGCAGTTCTTC.

This chain links TRBV10-1 with TRBJ2-2, with D tentatively TRBD2 (6 bases). V shed 5 bases and J shed 1 base, with 14 bases lying between them. Per germline, CDR1 WNHNN and CDR2 SYGVQD (reference sequence). This CDR3 spans 16 amino acids. The CDR3 DNA is TGCGCCAGCAGTCGGGCCGGGACTTTGAACACCGGGGAGCTGTTTTTT. It codes for CASSRAGTLNTGELFF.

V is TRBV11-2 and J is TRBJ1-2; the D is unclear. CDR1 is SGHAT and CDR2 is FQNNGV in the germline V gene. The CDR3 loop spans 13 amino acids. V gave up 4 bases and J gave up 8 bases, with 14 bases separating them. The CDR3 DNA reads as TGTGCCAGCAGCTCCAGCGGGGTCGTGGGCTACACCTTC. Protein product: CASSSSGVVGYTF.

This chain connects TRBV30 to TRBJ1-6; tentative D call: TRBD1 (6 bases). V lost 0 bases and J 14 bases, leaving 11 bases between the germline ends. The CDR3 totals 12 residues. Germline assignment: CDR1 GTSNPN and CDR2 SVGIG (reference sequence). Written as DNA, the CDR3 is TGTGCCTGGAGTGTGAACAGGGTCGCCCTCCACTTT. Its protein product is CAWSVNRVALHF.

This clone was seen once. The V call is TRBV3-1 (or the pseudogene TRBV3-2), the J call TRBJ1-2; D remains unclear. With 4 bases removed from V and 4 bases from J, the gap between germline ends came to 10 bases. The CDR3 is 13 residues long. Germline CDR1 is LGHDT and CDR2 is YNNKEL (reference sequence). The CDR3 sequence is CASSPAGLYGYTF. CDR3 DNA: TGTGCCAGCAGCCCAGCAGGACTCTATGGCTACACCTTC.

The chain has TRBV27 and TRBJ1-4; D gene unclear. Trimming left V 6 bases short and J 5 bases short, with 22 bases between. Germline V gene data show CDR1 as MNHEY and CDR2 as SMNVEV (reference sequence). The CDR3 totals 17 residues. The CDR3 protein is CASRSVAGHSRNEKLFF. The CDR3 DNA sequence: TGTGCCAGCAGGAGTGTTGCAGGTCACTCACGAAATGAAAAACTGTTTTTT.

The V and J genes are TRBV30 and TRBJ2-7, with D unclear. CDR3 length: 11 residues. Germline V CDR1 and CDR2: GTSNPN, SVGIG (reference sequence). V lost 0 bases to trimming and J lost 7 bases, with 7 bases between them. The CDR3 coding sequence is TGTGCCTGGAGTGTACGGTCGGAGCAGTACTTC. This translates into CAWSVRSEQYF.

This chain joins TRBV2 and TRBJ1-6; D is possibly TRBD1 (5 bases). This CDR3 region has 13 residues. The germline CDR1 and CDR2 sequences are SNHLY and FYNNEI. V was pared by 7 bases and J by 9 bases, with 13 bases between. The CDR3 loop is CASTTGLSSPLHF. In DNA, the CDR3 is TGTGCCAGCACCACAGGTCTTAGTTCACCCCTCCACTTT.

The chain links TRBV12-5 to TRBJ1-2; unclear D gene. Germline V CDR1 and CDR2: LGHNT, FRNRAP. This CDR3 comprises 12 residues. V was shortened by 4 bases and J by 4 bases, with 7 bases between the two germline ends. CDR3 amino acids: CASGSGFYGYTF. Written as DNA, the CDR3 is TGTGCTAGTGGTTCAGGTTTCTATGGCTACACCTTC.

This clone occurred once. This chain links TRBV11-2 with TRBJ2-7; no firm D call. Germline lookup yields CDR1 SGHAT and CDR2 FQNNGV. CDR3 size: 11 residues. The V and J ends lost 3 bases and 2 bases respectively, with 2 bases between them. CDR3 nucleotides: TGTGCCAGCAGCTTCGCCTACGAGCAGTACTTC. Translation: CASSFAYEQYF.

The rearrangement uses TRBV11-3 and TRBJ2-2, with D hard to call. Trimming removed 5 bases at V and 6 bases at J, with 7 bases between. The CDR3 spans 12 residues. Per germline, CDR1 SGHNT and CDR2 YENEEA. CDR3 amino acids: CASSRVAGELFF. CDR3 DNA sequence: TGTGCCAGCAGCCGAGTGGCCGGGGAGCTGTTTTTT.

The gene calls are TRBV9 and TRBJ2-7; tentatively, D is TRBD1 (6 bases). The V and J ends lost 3 bases and 3 bases respectively, with 13 bases between them. The germline V gene has CDR1 SGDLS and CDR2 YYNGEE. There are 14 residues in the CDR3. The CDR3 sequence is CASSAQGAFYEQYF. CDR3 DNA: TGTGCCAGCAGCGCACAGGGAGCTTTCTACGAGCAGTACTTC.

The rearrangement joins TRBV27 to TRBJ2-7, with D possibly TRBD1 on 5 matching bases. In germline, CDR1 is MNHEY, CDR2 SMNVEV (reference sequence). The germline V and J ends were trimmed by 6 bases and 3 bases, with 9 bases remaining between them. CDR3 length: 12 residues. The CDR3, as DNA: TGTGCCAGCAGATCTACAGGCTACGAGCAGTACTTC. This codes for CASRSTGYEQYF.

This clone was seen a single time. V usage is TRBV4-1 and J usage is TRBJ2-1; 8 nucleotides line up with TRBD2. V lost 3 bases and J lost 4; bases outside the gene matches: 14. Germline assignment: CDR1 MGHRA and CDR2 YSYEKL. This CDR3 spans 18 amino acids. CDR3 DNA: TGCGCCAGCAGCCACCAGGGACTAGACCTTTTGGGGTACAATGAGCAGTTCTTC. Translated, it gives CASSHQGLDLLGYNEQFF.

As concerns this clone: Other DNA sequences in this specimen translate into the identical CDR3. The chain has TRBV6-5 and TRBJ2-2; a possible D gene is TRBD2 (7 bases). The length of the CDR3 is 15 residues. V shed 2 bases and J shed 5 bases, with 12 bases lying between them. From germline, CDR1 is MNHEY and CDR2 SVGAGI. In DNA, the CDR3 is TGTGCCAGCAGTTACGGGGGGGCTGGGACCGGGGAGCTGTTTTTT. Residues: CASSYGGAGTGELFF.